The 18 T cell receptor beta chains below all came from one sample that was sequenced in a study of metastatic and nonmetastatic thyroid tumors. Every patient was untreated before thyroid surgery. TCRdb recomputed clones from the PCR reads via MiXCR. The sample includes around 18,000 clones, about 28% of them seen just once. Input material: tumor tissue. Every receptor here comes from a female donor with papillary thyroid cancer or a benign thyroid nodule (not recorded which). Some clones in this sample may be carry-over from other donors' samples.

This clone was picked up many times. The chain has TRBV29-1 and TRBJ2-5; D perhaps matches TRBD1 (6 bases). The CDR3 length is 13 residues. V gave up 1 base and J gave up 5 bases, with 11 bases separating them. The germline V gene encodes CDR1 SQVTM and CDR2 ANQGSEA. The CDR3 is CSVEGDKEETQYF. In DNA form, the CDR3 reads TGCAGCGTTGAAGGGGACAAGGAGGAGACCCAGTACTTC.

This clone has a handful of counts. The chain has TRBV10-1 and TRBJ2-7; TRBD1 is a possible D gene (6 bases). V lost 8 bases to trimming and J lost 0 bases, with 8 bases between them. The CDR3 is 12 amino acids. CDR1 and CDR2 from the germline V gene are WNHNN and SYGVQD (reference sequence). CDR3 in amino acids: CASGQFSYEQYF. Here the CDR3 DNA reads TGCGCCAGCGGACAGTTCTCCTACGAGCAGTACTTC.

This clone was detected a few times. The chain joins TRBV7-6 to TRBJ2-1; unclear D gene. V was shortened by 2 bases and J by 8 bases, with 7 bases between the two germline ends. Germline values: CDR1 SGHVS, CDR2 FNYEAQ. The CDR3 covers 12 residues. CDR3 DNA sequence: TGTGCCAGCAGCTTAAATGTCGATGAGCAGTTCTTC. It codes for CASSLNVDEQFF.

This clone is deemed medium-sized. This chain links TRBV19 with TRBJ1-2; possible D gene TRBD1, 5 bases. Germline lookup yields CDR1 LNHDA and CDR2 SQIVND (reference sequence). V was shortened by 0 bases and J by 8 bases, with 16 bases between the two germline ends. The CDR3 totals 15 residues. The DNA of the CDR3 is TGTGCCAGTAGTATAGAGGGGACTGTCCTAACGGGCTACACCTTC. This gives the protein CASSIEGTVLTGYTF. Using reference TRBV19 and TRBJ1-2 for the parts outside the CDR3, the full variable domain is DGGITQSPKYLFRKEGQNVTLSCEQNLNHDAMYWYRQDPGQGLRLIYYSQIVNDFQKGDIAEGYSVSREKKESFPLTVTSAQKNPTAFYLCASSIEGTVLTGYTFGSGTRLTVV.

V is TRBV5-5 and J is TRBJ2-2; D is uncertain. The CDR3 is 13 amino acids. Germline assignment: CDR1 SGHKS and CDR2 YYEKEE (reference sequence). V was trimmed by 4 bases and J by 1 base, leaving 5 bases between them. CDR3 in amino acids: CASSLQNTGELFF. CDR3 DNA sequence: TGTGCCAGCAGCCTCCAGAACACCGGGGAGCTGTTTTTT.

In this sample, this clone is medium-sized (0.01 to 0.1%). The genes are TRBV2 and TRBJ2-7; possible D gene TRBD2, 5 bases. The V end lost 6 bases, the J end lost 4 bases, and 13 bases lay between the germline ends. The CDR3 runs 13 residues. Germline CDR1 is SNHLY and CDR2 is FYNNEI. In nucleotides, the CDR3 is TGTGCCAGCAGGACCCCCGAGGGTTACGAGCAGTACTTC. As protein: CASRTPEGYEQYF.

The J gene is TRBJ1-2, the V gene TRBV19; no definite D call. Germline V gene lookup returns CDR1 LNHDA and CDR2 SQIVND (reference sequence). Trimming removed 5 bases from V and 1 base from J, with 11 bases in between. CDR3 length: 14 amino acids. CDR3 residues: CASSGASRNYGYTF. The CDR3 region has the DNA TGTGCCAGTAGTGGAGCATCACGTAACTATGGCTACACCTTC.

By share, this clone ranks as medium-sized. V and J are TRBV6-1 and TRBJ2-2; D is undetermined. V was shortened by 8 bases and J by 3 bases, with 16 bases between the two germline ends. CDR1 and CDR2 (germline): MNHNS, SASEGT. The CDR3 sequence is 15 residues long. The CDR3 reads CASRSEGLYTGELFF. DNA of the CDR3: TGTGCCAGCCGTTCCGAAGGTCTTTACACCGGGGAGCTGTTTTTT.

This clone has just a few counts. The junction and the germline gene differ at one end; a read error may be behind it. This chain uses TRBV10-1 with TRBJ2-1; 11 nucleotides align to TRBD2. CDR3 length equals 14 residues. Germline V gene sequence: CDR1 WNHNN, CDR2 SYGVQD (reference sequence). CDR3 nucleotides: TGCACCAGCAGTACTAGCGGGAGTTTCAATGAGCAGTTCTTC. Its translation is CTSSTSGSFNEQFF.

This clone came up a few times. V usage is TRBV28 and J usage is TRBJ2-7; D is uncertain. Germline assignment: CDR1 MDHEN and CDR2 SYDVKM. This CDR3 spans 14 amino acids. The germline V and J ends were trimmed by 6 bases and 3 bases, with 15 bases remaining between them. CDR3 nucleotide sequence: TGTGCCAGCAGACCGGCCGGGTTGGGCTACGAGCAGTACTTC. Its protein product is CASRPAGLGYEQYF.

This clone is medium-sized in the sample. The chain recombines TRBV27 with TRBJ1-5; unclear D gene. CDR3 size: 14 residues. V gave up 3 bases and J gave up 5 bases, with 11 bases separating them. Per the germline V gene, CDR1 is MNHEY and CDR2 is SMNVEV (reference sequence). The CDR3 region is CASSFLGADQPQHF. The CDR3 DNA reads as TGTGCCAGCAGTTTTTTGGGAGCCGATCAGCCCCAGCATTTT.

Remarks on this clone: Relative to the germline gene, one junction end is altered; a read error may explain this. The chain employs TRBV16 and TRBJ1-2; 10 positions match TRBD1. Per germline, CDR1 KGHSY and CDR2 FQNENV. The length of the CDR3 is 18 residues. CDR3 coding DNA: TGTGCCAGCAGCCGACCGGGACAGGGGATTTGGGCTAACTATGGCTACATCTTC. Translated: CASSRPGQGIWANYGYIF.

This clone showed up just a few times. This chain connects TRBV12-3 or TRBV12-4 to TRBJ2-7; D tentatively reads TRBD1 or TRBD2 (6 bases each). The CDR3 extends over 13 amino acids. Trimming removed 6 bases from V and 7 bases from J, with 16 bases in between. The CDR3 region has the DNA TGTGCCAGCAGAAAGGGGGGTTTAGGGGAGCAGTACTTC. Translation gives CASRKGGLGEQYF.

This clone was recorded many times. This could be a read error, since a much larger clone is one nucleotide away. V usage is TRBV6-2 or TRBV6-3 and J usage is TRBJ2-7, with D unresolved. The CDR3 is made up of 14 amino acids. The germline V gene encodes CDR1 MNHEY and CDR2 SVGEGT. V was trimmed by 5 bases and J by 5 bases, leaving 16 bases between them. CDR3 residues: CASSNPRSLNEQYF. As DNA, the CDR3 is TGTGCCAGCAGTAACCCTCGGAGTCTGAACGAGCAGTACTTC.

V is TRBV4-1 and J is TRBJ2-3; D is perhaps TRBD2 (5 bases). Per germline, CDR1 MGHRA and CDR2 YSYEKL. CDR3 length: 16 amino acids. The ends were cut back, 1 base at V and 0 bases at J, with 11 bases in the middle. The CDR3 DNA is TGCGCCAGCAGCCAAGGAGCTAGCCGGAGCACAGATACGCAGTATTTT. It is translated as CASSQGASRSTDTQYF.

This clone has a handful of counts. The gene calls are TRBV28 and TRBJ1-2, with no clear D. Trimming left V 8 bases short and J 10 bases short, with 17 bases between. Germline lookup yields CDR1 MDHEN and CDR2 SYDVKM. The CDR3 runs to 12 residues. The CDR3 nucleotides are TGTGCCAGCGAGTTTAAGGGAAATGTCTACACCTTC. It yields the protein CASEFKGNVYTF.

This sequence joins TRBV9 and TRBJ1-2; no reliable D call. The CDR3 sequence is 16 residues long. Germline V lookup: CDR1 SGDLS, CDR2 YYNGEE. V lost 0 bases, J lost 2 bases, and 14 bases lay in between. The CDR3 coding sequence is TGTGCCAGCAGCGTAGGCCCCACCGGAGAGAACTATGGCTACACCTTC. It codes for CASSVGPTGENYGYTF.

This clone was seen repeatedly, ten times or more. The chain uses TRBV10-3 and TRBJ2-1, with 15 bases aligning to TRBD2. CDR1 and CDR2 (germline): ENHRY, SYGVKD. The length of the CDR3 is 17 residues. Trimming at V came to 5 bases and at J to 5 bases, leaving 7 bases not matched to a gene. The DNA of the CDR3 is TGTGCCATCAGTTCAAGTGGGACTAGCGGGGGGAACAATGAGCAGTTCTTC. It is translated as CAISSSGTSGGNNEQFF.